The 21 T cell receptor beta chains in this list originate from one sample, sequenced in a study of blood T cell repertoires in COVID-19 (dated by TCRdb to 2020 to 2021). Library prep was done by the immunoSEQ multiplex PCR assay. Drawn from immuneACCESS, this table holds only the in-frame rearrangements with V and J called that TCRdb kept. Clones are partly lost; checked studies trace under half to an unresolved V gene and leave the rest unexplained. The sample table holds 150,000 or so clones, of which about 90% were seen once. The ten largest clones capture roughly 6.1% of the sample. Specimen: peripheral blood. These receptors were obtained from a man older than 75 with acute or convalescent COVID-19.

This clone was observed a single time. V gene TRBV11-2 combines with J gene TRBJ2-5; weak D call: TRBD2 (6 bases). Germline CDR1 SGHAT, CDR2 FQNNGV. Trimming stripped 6 bases from V and 9 bases from J, with 20 bases between. The CDR3 runs to 14 residues. The CDR3 DNA reads as TGTGCCAGCAGTTTGACTGGCCCTAGCGATTCCCAGTACTTC. It translates to CASSLTGPSDSQYF.

V gene TRBV3-1 (or the pseudogene TRBV3-2) combines with J gene TRBJ2-7, with 8 nucleotides matching TRBD2. Per germline, CDR1 LGHDT and CDR2 YNNKEL (reference sequence). This CDR3 region has 17 residues. J was trimmed by 0 bases and V by 0 bases; bases with no gene match: 7. CDR3 in amino acids: CASSQDLAGGPSYEQYF. The CDR3 nucleotides read TGTGCCAGCAGCCAAGATCTGGCGGGGGGACCCTCCTACGAGCAGTACTTC.

The chain is built from TRBV20-1 and TRBJ1-2; weak D call: TRBD1 (6 bases). The ends were cut back, 5 bases at V and 10 bases at J, with 14 bases in the middle. The CDR3 length is 11 residues. Looked up from germline, CDR1 is DFQATT and CDR2 is SNEGSKA (reference sequence). The CDR3: CSAGRQDDYTF. CDR3 sequence (DNA): TGCAGTGCTGGAAGACAGGATGACTACACCTTC.

The V and J genes are TRBV12-3 or TRBV12-4 and TRBJ2-1; possible D gene TRBD1, 6 bases. V was clipped by 4 bases and J by 12 bases, with 10 bases between them. The length of the CDR3 is 11 residues. The CDR3 DNA reads TGTGCCAGCAGTTCACAGGGTATGCAGTTCTTC. As protein: CASSSQGMQFF.

The chain employs TRBV18 and TRBJ2-5; maybe TRBD2 (6 bases). Germline CDR1 is KGHSH and CDR2 is LQKENI. Trimming pared 3 bases from V and 5 bases from J, leaving 10 bases between. This CDR3 comprises 13 residues. The CDR3 DNA reads as TGTGCCAGCTCACCCGCGGGGCTGGAGACCCAGTACTTC. Translating gives CASSPAGLETQYF.

The gene calls are TRBV28 and TRBJ1-1; D might be TRBD1 (6 bases). This CDR3 is built from 14 residues. Germline V CDR1 and CDR2: MDHEN, SYDVKM. Deletions cut 5 bases from V and 1 base from J, with 11 bases between. The chain's CDR3 is CASSPGTKNTEAFF. The CDR3 region has the DNA TGTGCCAGCAGTCCGGGGACAAAGAACACTGAAGCTTTCTTT.

The chain links TRBV30 to TRBJ1-1; 9 bases match TRBD1. Germline values: CDR1 GTSNPN, CDR2 SVGIG (reference sequence). V lost 4 bases to trimming and J lost 1 base; unmatched junction nucleotides: 10. This CDR3 comprises 16 residues. Here the CDR3 reads CAWNNPTGGRNTEAFF. CDR3 in DNA: TGTGCCTGGAACAACCCGACAGGGGGAAGGAACACTGAAGCTTTCTTT.

The chain recombines TRBV5-4 with TRBJ1-1, with a tentative D call TRBD1 (5 bases). The germline CDR1 and CDR2 sequences are SGHNT and YYREEE (reference sequence). The V end was cut by 3 bases, the J end by 0 bases, with 15 bases between. The CDR3 loop spans 16 amino acids. CDR3 bases: TGTGCCAGCAGCTCCATGGCCGGACATATGAACACTGAAGCTTTCTTT. This encodes CASSSMAGHMNTEAFF.

This clone was detected a few times. CDR3: CASSRRTGSTYEQYF. In DNA form, the CDR3 reads TGCGCCAGCAGCAGGCGGACAGGATCTACCTACGAGCAGTACTTC. The chain links TRBV5-1 to TRBJ2-7, with 7 bases identical to TRBD1. The germline gives CDR1 SGHRS, CDR2 YFSETQ. The CDR3 sequence is 15 residues long. With 4 bases clipped from V and 2 bases from J, the junction kept 9 bases outside the gene matches.

The chain has TRBV5-1 and TRBJ2-2; tentatively, D is TRBD2 (6 bases). This CDR3 has 16 residues. Trimming pared 4 bases from V and 0 bases from J, leaving 13 bases between. The germline gives CDR1 SGHRS, CDR2 YFSETQ. The CDR3 region is CASSIGLSSNTGELFF. CDR3 bases: TGCGCCAGCAGCATCGGACTAAGTTCGAACACCGGGGAGCTGTTTTTT. Full variable domain (missing parts from reference TRBV5-1 and TRBJ2-2): KAGVTQTPRYLIKTRGQQVTLSCSPISGHRSVSWYQQTPGQGLQFLFEYFSETQRNKGNFPGRFSGRQFSNSRSEMNVSTLELGDSALYLCASSIGLSSNTGELFFGEGSRLTVL.

The rearrangement joins TRBV28 to TRBJ1-1; tentative D call: TRBD1 (6 bases). Per germline, CDR1 MDHEN and CDR2 SYDVKM. The length of the CDR3 is 15 residues. The V end lost 7 bases, the J end lost 5 bases, and 20 bases lay between the germline ends. Here the CDR3 reads CASMGTTIWGTEAFF. The CDR3 DNA is TGTGCCAGCATGGGGACAACGATCTGGGGGACTGAAGCTTTCTTT.

The chain links TRBV7-9 to TRBJ2-5, with 9 bases fitting TRBD1. CDR1 is SEHNR, CDR2 FQNEAQ, per germline (reference sequence). V lost 3 bases to trimming and J lost 4 bases; unmatched junction nucleotides: 6. CDR3 size: 15 residues. CDR3: CASSLGQGRGETQYF. The CDR3 nucleotides are TGTGCCAGCAGCTTGGGACAGGGTAGAGGAGAGACCCAGTACTTC.

J is TRBJ1-3 and V is TRBV27; a weak D match, TRBD1 (5 bases). The CDR3 covers 15 residues. The germline V and J ends were trimmed by 2 bases and 4 bases, with 12 bases remaining between them. Per the germline V gene, CDR1 is MNHEY and CDR2 is SMNVEV (reference sequence). The CDR3, as DNA: TGTGCCAGCAGTTTAACGGGGGATAGGGGAAACACCATATATTTT. Amino acids: CASSLTGDRGNTIYF.

CDR3 loop: CAIAGTLNTEAFF. Written as DNA, the CDR3 is TGTGCCATCGCGGGAACCCTGAACACTGAAGCTTTCTTT. The chain recombines TRBV10-3 with TRBJ1-1, with D uncertain. Trimming cost V 8 bases and J 0 bases, with 10 bases left between them. The germline gives CDR1 ENHRY, CDR2 SYGVKD. The CDR3 length is 13 residues.

This clone was counted a few times. CDR3 in DNA: TGTGCCAGCAGCTTAGTGCCAGGGGGCCTCGGGGAGCTGTTTTTT. Protein product: CASSLVPGGLGELFF. V gene TRBV7-8 combines with J gene TRBJ2-2; 8 bases match TRBD1. There are 15 residues in the CDR3. Germline CDR1 is SGHVS and CDR2 is FQNEAQ. V shed 1 base, J shed 7 bases, and the junction held 5 bases outside the gene matches.

This clone was counted a few times. The chain couples TRBV7-9 to TRBJ2-5; 7 bases line up with TRBD1. Trimming removed 3 bases from V and 5 bases from J; junction bases left unmatched: 9. In germline, CDR1 is SEHNR, CDR2 FQNEAQ (reference sequence). This CDR3 is 15 amino acids long. CDR3 loop: CASSLALTGSETQYF. The DNA of the CDR3 is TGTGCCAGCAGCTTGGCCCTGACAGGGAGTGAGACCCAGTACTTC.

This clone was detected only once. The V and J genes are TRBV7-9 and TRBJ1-3, with D tentatively TRBD1 (6 bases). CDR1 and CDR2 (germline): SEHNR, FQNEAQ (reference sequence). V was shortened by 5 bases and J by 0 bases, with 17 bases between the two germline ends. The CDR3 has 17 residues. In DNA form, the CDR3 reads TGTGCCAGCAGCCGCATCGGACAGCCGGGCTCTGGAAACACCATATATTTT. Amino acids: CASSRIGQPGSGNTIYF. Complete variable domain (other parts from reference TRBV7-9 and TRBJ1-3): DTGVSQNPRHKITKRGQNVTFRCDPISEHNRLYWYRQTLGQGPEFLTYFQNEAQLEKSRLLSDRFSAERPKGSFSTLEIQRTEQGDSAMYLCASSRIGQPGSGNTIYFGEGSWLTVV.

The chain has TRBV6-2 or TRBV6-3 and TRBJ2-1; a weak D match, TRBD1 (6 bases). The CDR3 has 15 residues. V lost 2 bases to trimming and J lost 4 bases, with 12 bases between them. CDR1 MNHEY and CDR2 SVGEGT come from the germline V gene. CDR3: CASSYGQGLYNEQFF. The CDR3 DNA follows: TGTGCCAGCAGTTACGGGCAGGGGCTATACAATGAGCAGTTCTTC.

The rearrangement joins TRBV6-6 to TRBJ2-1; possible D gene TRBD2, 6 bases. CDR1 is MNHNY and CDR2 is SVGAGI in the germline V gene (reference sequence). Trimming cost V 4 bases and J 0 bases, with 13 bases left between them. This CDR3 is built from 16 residues. The CDR3 DNA sequence: TGTGCCAGCAGTTCAATAGTGACTAGCTCCTACAATGAGCAGTTCTTC. Translation: CASSSIVTSSYNEQFF.

V is TRBV18 and J is TRBJ1-2, with D unresolved. V was clipped by 3 bases and J by 7 bases, with 12 bases between them. CDR3 length equals 13 residues. Germline values: CDR1 KGHSH, CDR2 LQKENI. CDR3 amino acids: CASSPELLSGYTF. The CDR3 nucleotides read TGTGCCAGCTCACCGGAGTTGTTGAGTGGCTACACCTTC. The full variable domain, with the rest looked up from reference TRBV18 and TRBJ1-2, is NAGVMQNPRHLVRRRGQEARLRCSPMKGHSHVYWYRQLPEEGLKFMVYLQKENIIDESGMPKERFSAEFPKEGPSILRIQQVVRGDSAAYFCASSPELLSGYTFGSGTRLTVV.

The chain has TRBV30 and TRBJ2-1; D is undetermined. CDR3 length equals 14 residues. The ends were cut back, 3 bases at V and 0 bases at J, with 9 bases in the middle. Germline CDR1 reads GTSNPN; CDR2 reads SVGIG (reference sequence). The chain's CDR3 is CAWSQVFSYNEQFF. The CDR3 DNA sequence: TGTGCCTGGAGCCAGGTGTTCTCCTACAATGAGCAGTTCTTC. Full variable domain (remainder filled in from reference TRBV30 and TRBJ2-1): SQTIHQWPATLVQPVGSPLSLECTVEGTSNPNLYWYRQAAGRGLQLLFYSVGIGQISSEVPQNLSASRPQDRQFILSSKKLLLSDSGFYLCAWSQVFSYNEQFFGPGTRLTVL.